A selection of T cell receptor beta chains follows, all from one sample in a study of T cell changes during pregnancy in multiple sclerosis. Generated by immunoSEQ multiplex PCR, the TCRdb table keeps only in-frame clones and is missing some. The data hold some 51,000 clones, with almost 95% observed a single time. The sequenced sample was CD8+ T cells from peripheral blood mononuclear cells, obtained in the first trimester of pregnancy. These receptors originate from a female donor with multiple sclerosis, enrolled in a pregnancy study. The CDR3 runs from the conserved cysteine through the conserved F or W. A D gene is named only where the DNA matches it firmly. Size is omitted from some rows. Given values are once, few, many or a class for expanded clones.

D gene,J gene,clone size,V gene,CDR3 protein,CDR3 DNA
.,TRBJ2-7,once,TRBV5-5,CASSLRLGSYEQYF,TGTGCCAGCAGCTTAAGACTCGGCAGCTACGAGCAGTACTTC
TRBD2,TRBJ2-7,.,TRBV27,CASSYEGGPYEQYF,TGTGCCAGCAGTTATGAGGGAGGGCCCTACGAGCAGTACTTC
TRBD1,TRBJ1-2,.,TRBV5-1,CASSGTGEWSYGYTF,TGCGCCAGCAGCGGAACAGGGGAGTGGAGCTATGGCTACACCTTC
TRBD1,TRBJ2-1,.,TRBV4-1,CASSPLTGGYYNEQFF,TGCGCCAGCAGCCCGTTGACAGGGGGTTACTACAATGAGCAGTTCTTC
TRBD1,TRBJ2-7,.,TRBV28,CASSSVRDSSYEQYF,TGTGCCAGCAGTTCCGTCCGGGACAGCTCCTACGAGCAGTACTTC
.,TRBJ1-2,.,TRBV4-2,CASSQEQTLTYGYTF,TGTGCCAGCAGCCAAGAACAGACGCTTACCTATGGCTACACCTTC
.,TRBJ2-7,.,TRBV10-3,CAISESPDFSYEQYF,TGTGCCATCAGTGAGTCTCCCGACTTCTCCTACGAGCAGTACTTC
TRBD1,TRBJ1-2,.,TRBV5-4,CASSVDRVGNYGYTF,TGTGCCAGCAGCGTTGACAGGGTTGGCAACTATGGCTACACCTTC
TRBD2,TRBJ2-1,.,TRBV4-3,CASSQDRTSGSYNEQFF,TGCGCCAGCAGCCAAGACCGGACTAGCGGCTCCTACAATGAGCAGTTCTTC
.,TRBJ1-3,.,TRBV7-8,CASSLRGAGNTIYF,TGTGCCAGCAGCTTGCGGGGGGCTGGAAACACCATATATTTT
.,TRBJ2-7,.,TRBV5-6,CASSSGLHYEQYF,TGTGCCAGCAGCTCGGGACTCCACTACGAGCAGTACTTC
.,TRBJ2-2,.,TRBV27,CASSFPNGELFF,TGTGCCAGCAGTTTTCCCAACGGGGAGCTGTTTTTT
.,TRBJ1-4,.,TRBV5-4,CASSRDSTNEKLFF,TGTGCCAGCAGCCGGGATTCAACTAATGAAAAACTGTTTTTT
.,TRBJ2-3,once,TRBV7-8,CASSSGFGTDTQYF,TGTGCCAGCAGCAGCGGGTTCGGCACAGATACGCAGTATTTT
.,TRBJ2-7,.,TRBV6-5,CATLGGLEQYF,TGTGCCACCCTGGGGGGGCTCGAGCAGTACTTC
TRBD1,TRBJ2-7,.,TRBV2,CASSEPGQGIYEQYF,TGTGCCAGCAGTGAACCGGGACAGGGAATATACGAGCAGTACTTC
.,TRBJ1-1,.,TRBV19,CASSIGLDYLGTEAFF,TGTGCCAGTAGTATTGGCCTGGACTACCTTGGCACTGAAGCTTTCTTT
TRBD1,TRBJ2-1,.,TRBV9,CASSDGQGTHNEQFF,TGTGCCAGCAGCGACGGACAGGGGACCCACAATGAGCAGTTCTTC
.,TRBJ1-1,.,TRBV7-6,CASSLQPGTEAFF,TGTGCCAGCAGCCTCCAACCAGGGACTGAAGCTTTCTTT
TRBD2,TRBJ2-7,.,TRBV5-1,CASSPWGGDEQYF,TGCGCCAGCAGCCCCTGGGGGGGAGACGAGCAGTACTTC
TRBD1,TRBJ1-2,.,TRBV28,CASSIWPRRTGDYGYTF,TGTGCCAGCAGTATTTGGCCCCGCCGGACAGGGGACTATGGCTACACCTTC
.,TRBJ2-1,.,TRBV7-9,CASSAARGGGYNEQFF,TGTGCCAGCAGCGCGGCCCGTGGGGGAGGCTACAATGAGCAGTTCTTC
.,TRBJ2-1,.,TRBV27,CASSYPPGAGREQFF,TGTGCCAGCAGTTATCCCCCGGGAGCAGGTCGTGAGCAGTTCTTC
.,TRBJ1-2,.,TRBV4-3,CASSPGVDMARTF,TGCGCCAGCAGCCCAGGGGTAGACATGGCTAGAACCTTC
TRBD1,TRBJ1-5,.,TRBV6-7,CASSYHRQDREVGQPQHF,TGTGCCAGCAGTTACCATCGTCAGGACAGGGAGGTCGGACAGCCCCAGCATTTT
TRBD1,TRBJ1-1,.,TRBV7-8,CASSSRETGTAEAFF,TGTGCCAGCAGCTCTCGCGAAACCGGGACAGCTGAAGCTTTCTTT
TRBD2,TRBJ2-5,.,TRBV29-1,CSVGRGGEETQYF,TGCAGCGTTGGACGGGGGGGAGAAGAGACCCAGTACTTC
.,TRBJ2-2,.,TRBV11-3,CASSLGFGGELFF,TGTGCCAGCAGCTTAGGTTTCGGGGGGGAGCTGTTTTTT
.,TRBJ2-3,.,TRBV4-1,CASSRLDSNTDTQYF,TGCGCCAGCAGCCGCCTGGACAGTAACACAGATACGCAGTATTTT
.,TRBJ2-5,.,TRBV13,CASSSTGETQYF,TGTGCCAGCAGCTCCACGGGAGAGACCCAGTACTTC
.,TRBJ2-7,.,TRBV7-6,CASSLAQGFHEQYF,TGTGCCAGCAGCTTAGCACAGGGTTTCCACGAGCAGTACTTC
TRBD1,TRBJ2-1,once,TRBV7-6,CASSPRQGAGNEQFF,TGTGCCAGCAGCCCGAGACAGGGGGCTGGCAATGAGCAGTTCTTC
TRBD2,TRBJ2-1,.,TRBV27,CASSLYRLAGVYNEQFF,TGTGCCAGCAGCCTTTATCGCTTAGCGGGGGTCTACAATGAGCAGTTCTTC
.,TRBJ2-1,.,TRBV28,CASSRPGNSYNEQFF,TGTGCCAGCAGCCGACCCGGGAACTCCTACAATGAGCAGTTCTTC
TRBD2,TRBJ2-1,.,TRBV7-2,CASSAAGLAGNEQFF,TGTGCCAGCAGCGCCGCGGGACTAGCGGGCAATGAGCAGTTCTTC
.,TRBJ1-3,.,TRBV9,CASSDSDTGNTIYF,TGTGCCAGCAGCGACAGTGATACTGGAAACACCATATATTTT
.,TRBJ2-7,.,TRBV9,CASSYTGTPGYEQYF,TGTGCCAGCAGCTATACCGGGACACCGGGCTACGAGCAGTACTTC
.,TRBJ2-7,.,TRBV5-8,CASSLIQLTQGNEQYF,TGTGCCAGCAGCTTGATACAACTAACCCAAGGAAACGAGCAGTACTTC
TRBD1,TRBJ1-5,.,TRBV6-1,CASSSRDRGLQPQHF,TGTGCCAGCAGTTCCCGGGACAGGGGGCTTCAGCCCCAGCATTTT
TRBD1,TRBJ2-7,.,TRBV13,CASSFRDRPYEQYF,TGTGCCAGCAGCTTCCGGGACAGGCCCTACGAGCAGTACTTC
.,TRBJ2-1,.,TRBV4-1,CASSQVIGQYNEQFF,TGCGCCAGCAGCCAAGTCATAGGACAGTACAATGAGCAGTTCTTC